The clone carrying this T cell receptor (beta chain) came up a few times. This sample was taken from a study of regulatory T cells in long-lasting Graves disease. The germline gives CDR1 SGHRS, CDR2 YFSETQ. V lost 2 bases and J lost 7, with 18 bases in between. There are 16 residues in the CDR3. CDR3 regions were amplified by Arm-PCR using iRepertoire HTBI primers to build TCR beta libraries. TCRdb recomputed calls from the multiplex PCR reads with MiXCR, one row per CDR3 protein. The table has approximately 470,000 distinct CDR3 sequences, around 16% seen once. Time point reported: newly diagnosed GD, antithyroid drugs for less than 3 months. The TCR library was made from RNA that had been extracted from PBMCs in TRIzol. The data also belong to a second study, concerning T cells in Graves' hyperthyroidism and ophthalmopathy. That report notes: Before onset, by a median of around 6.4 months, the model predicted ophthalmopathy.

The sequence derives from a middle-aged man with Graves disease. This specimen was peripheral blood mononuclear cells (PBMCs), taken at new diagnosis, from a patient treated with antithyroid drugs. This chain joins TRBV5-1 and TRBJ2-2; D may be TRBD2 (5 bases). The CDR3 nucleotides read TGCGCCAGCAGCTTAATTGGACCAGTTGGAGGCGGGGAGCTGTTTTTT. It is translated as CASSLIGPVGGGELFF.